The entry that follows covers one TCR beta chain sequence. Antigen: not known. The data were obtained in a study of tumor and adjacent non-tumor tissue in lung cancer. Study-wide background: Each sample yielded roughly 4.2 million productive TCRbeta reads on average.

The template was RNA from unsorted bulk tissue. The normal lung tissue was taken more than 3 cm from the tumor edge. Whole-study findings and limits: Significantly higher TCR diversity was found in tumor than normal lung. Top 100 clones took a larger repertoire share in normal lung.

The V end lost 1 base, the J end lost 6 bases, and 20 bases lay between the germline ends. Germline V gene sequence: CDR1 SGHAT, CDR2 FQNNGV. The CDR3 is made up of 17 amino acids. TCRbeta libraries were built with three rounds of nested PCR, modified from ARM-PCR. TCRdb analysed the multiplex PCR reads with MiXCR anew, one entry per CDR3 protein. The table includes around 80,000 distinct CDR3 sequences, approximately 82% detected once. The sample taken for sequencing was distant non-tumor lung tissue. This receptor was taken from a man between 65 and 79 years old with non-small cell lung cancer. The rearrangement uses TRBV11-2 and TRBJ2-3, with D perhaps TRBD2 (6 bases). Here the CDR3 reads CASSLVLSGRLGDTQYF. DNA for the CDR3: TGTGCCAGCAGCTTAGTTCTTAGCGGCAGGCTTGGGGATACGCAGTATTTT.